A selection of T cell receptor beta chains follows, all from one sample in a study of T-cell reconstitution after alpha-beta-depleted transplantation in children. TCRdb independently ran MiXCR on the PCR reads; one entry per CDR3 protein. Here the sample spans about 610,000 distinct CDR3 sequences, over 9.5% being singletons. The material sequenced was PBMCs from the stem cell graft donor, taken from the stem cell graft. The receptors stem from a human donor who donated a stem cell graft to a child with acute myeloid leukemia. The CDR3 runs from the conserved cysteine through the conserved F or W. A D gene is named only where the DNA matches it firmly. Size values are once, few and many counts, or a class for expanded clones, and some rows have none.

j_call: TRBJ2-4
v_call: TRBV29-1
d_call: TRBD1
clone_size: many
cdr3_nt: TGCAGCGTTGTGGGGACAGGGGGAACCAAAAACATTCAGTACTTC
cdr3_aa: CSVVGTGGTKNIQYF

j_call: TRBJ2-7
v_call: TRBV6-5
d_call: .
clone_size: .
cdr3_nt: TGTGCCAGCAGTTACTCGACAGCTCCCTACGAGCAGTACTTC
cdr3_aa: CASSYSTAPYEQYF

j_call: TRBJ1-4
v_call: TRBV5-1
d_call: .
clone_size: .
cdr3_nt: TGCGCCAGCAGCTTGGGGGGTGTTGCTAATGAAAAACTGTTTTTT
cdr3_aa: CASSLGGVANEKLFF

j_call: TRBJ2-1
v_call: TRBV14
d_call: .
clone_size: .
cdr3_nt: TGTGCCAGCAGCCAAGATTTCACCTACAATGAGCAGTTCTTC
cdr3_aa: CASSQDFTYNEQFF

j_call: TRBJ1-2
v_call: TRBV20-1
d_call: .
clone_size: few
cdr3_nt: TGCAGTGCTAGAAACCTGGGCGGCTACACCTTC
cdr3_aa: CSARNLGGYTF

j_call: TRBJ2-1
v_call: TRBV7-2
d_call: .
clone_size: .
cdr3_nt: TGTGCCAGCAGCTTAACCTCTGACCCGTTTCGCGAGCAGTTCTTC
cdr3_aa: CASSLTSDPFREQFF

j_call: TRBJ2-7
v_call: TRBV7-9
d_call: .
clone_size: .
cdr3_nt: TGTGCCAGCAGCTTAATTGCGAAGCCTCTCTACGAGCAGTACTTC
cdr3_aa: CASSLIAKPLYEQYF

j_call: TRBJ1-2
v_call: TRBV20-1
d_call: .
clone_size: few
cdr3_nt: TGCAGTGCTAGAGTGATAGGGGCGAGGGGTAGTAACTATGGCTACACCTTC
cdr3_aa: CSARVIGARGSNYGYTF

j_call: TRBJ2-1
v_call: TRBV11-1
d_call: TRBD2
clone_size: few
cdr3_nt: TGTGCCAGTCCAGGATCGGAGGCTAGCGGGAGGGCCGTGGGCAATGAGCAGTTCTTC
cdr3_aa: CASPGSEASGRAVGNEQFF

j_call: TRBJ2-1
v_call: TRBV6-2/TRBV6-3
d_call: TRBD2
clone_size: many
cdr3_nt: TGTGCCAGCAGTTATCTAGCGGACCCGCTAGGGGTTGAGCAGTTCTTC
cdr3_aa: CASSYLADPLGVEQFF

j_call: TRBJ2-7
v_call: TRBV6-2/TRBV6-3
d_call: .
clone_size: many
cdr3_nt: TGTGCCAGCAGTTACACCTCCAAAGGGGACGAGCAGTACTTC
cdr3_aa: CASSYTSKGDEQYF

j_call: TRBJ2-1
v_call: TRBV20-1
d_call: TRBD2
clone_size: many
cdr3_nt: TGCAGTGCTAGTCCGCTCGTGGGACTAGCGGCCTACAATGAGCAGTTCTTC
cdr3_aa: CSASPLVGLAAYNEQFF

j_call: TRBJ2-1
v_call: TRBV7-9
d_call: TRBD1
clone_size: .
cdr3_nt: TGTGCCAGCAGCGCGGGGACAGGTGTACCCTCCTACAATGAGCAGTTCTTC
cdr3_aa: CASSAGTGVPSYNEQFF

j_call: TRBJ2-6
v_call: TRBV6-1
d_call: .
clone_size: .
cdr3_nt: TGTGCCAGCAGTGCCCCTCCAGGGGCCAACGTCCTGACTTTC
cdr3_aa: CASSAPPGANVLTF

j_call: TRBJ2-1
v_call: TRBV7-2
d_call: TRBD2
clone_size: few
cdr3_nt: TGTGCCAGCAGCTCAATAGCGGGAGCTAGGAATGAGCAGTTCTTC
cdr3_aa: CASSSIAGARNEQFF

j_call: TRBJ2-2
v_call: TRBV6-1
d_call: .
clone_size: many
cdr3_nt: TGTGCCAGCAGCCCCCGGCTGTCACAGGGAGGCACCGGGGAGCTGTTTTTT
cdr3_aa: CASSPRLSQGGTGELFF

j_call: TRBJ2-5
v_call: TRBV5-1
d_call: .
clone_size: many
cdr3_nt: TGCGCCGCGGCAGGGGCCCCCCAAGAGACCCAGTACTTC
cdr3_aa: CAAAGAPQETQYF

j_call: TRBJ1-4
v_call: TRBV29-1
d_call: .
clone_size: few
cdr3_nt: TGCAGCGTTATTAGGGGTCGGAATGAAAAACTGTTTTTT
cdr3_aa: CSVIRGRNEKLFF

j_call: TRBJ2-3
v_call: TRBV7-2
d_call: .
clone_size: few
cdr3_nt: TGTGCCAGCAGCTTATTGGCTTTTCGGACAGATACGCAGTATTTT
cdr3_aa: CASSLLAFRTDTQYF

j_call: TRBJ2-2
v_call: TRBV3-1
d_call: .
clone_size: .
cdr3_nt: TGTGCCAGCAGCCAAGATGGGCCAAATCGGGGCGGGGAGCTGTTTTTT
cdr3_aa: CASSQDGPNRGGELFF

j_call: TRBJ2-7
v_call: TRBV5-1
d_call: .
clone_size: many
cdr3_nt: TGCGCCAGCAGCCAGGGACAACGGTACGAGCAGTACTTC
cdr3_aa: CASSQGQRYEQYF

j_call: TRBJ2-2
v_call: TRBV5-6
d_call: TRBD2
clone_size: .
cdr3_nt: TGTGCCAGCAGCCATCAAGCGGGAGCGAGCACCGGGGAGCTGTTTTTT
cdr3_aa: CASSHQAGASTGELFF

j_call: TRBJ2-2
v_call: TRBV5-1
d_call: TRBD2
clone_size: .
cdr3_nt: TGCGCCAGCAGCTTGAAGTCTAGCGGACCGAACACCGGGGAGCTGTTTTTT
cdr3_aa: CASSLKSSGPNTGELFF

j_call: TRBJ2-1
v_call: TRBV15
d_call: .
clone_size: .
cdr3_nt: TGTGCCACCAGCAGATCGGGGGACGGACACAATGAGCAGTTCTTC
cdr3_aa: CATSRSGDGHNEQFF

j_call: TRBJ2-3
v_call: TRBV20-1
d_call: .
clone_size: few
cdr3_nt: TGCAGTGCTAGCCCCGGGAGCGGCTTCACAGATACGCAGTATTTT
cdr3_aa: CSASPGSGFTDTQYF

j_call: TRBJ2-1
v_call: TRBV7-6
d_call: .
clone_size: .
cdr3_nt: TGTGCCAGCAGCCTTCCCAGGGGTTCGCAGTTCTTC
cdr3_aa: CASSLPRGSQFF

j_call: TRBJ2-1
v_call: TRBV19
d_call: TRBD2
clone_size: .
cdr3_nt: TGTGCCAGTAGTACCCCGGGACTAGCGGGAGGACAGGGAGAGCAGTTCTTC
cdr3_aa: CASSTPGLAGGQGEQFF

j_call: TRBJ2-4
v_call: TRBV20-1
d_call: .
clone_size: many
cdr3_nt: TGCAGTGCTAGAGAAATAGCCAAAAACATTCAGTACTTC
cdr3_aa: CSAREIAKNIQYF

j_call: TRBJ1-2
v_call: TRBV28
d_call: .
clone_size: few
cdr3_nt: TGTGCCAGCAGTTTGGTTCGGGTTAGTAGCTATGGCTACACCTTC
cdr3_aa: CASSLVRVSSYGYTF

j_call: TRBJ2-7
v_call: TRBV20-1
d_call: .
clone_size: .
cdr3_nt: TGCAGTGCTAGATCCGAGCCCCGGTACGAGCAGTACTTC
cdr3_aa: CSARSEPRYEQYF

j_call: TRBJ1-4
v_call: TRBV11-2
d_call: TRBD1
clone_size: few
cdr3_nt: TGTGCCAGCAGCTTGGGAGGACAGGGACGGAATGAAAAACTGTTTTTT
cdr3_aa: CASSLGGQGRNEKLFF

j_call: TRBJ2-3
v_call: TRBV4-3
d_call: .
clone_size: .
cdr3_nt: TGCGCCAGCAGCCAGGAGTACAGACGAGGTGCAGATACGCAGTATTTT
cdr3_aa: CASSQEYRRGADTQYF